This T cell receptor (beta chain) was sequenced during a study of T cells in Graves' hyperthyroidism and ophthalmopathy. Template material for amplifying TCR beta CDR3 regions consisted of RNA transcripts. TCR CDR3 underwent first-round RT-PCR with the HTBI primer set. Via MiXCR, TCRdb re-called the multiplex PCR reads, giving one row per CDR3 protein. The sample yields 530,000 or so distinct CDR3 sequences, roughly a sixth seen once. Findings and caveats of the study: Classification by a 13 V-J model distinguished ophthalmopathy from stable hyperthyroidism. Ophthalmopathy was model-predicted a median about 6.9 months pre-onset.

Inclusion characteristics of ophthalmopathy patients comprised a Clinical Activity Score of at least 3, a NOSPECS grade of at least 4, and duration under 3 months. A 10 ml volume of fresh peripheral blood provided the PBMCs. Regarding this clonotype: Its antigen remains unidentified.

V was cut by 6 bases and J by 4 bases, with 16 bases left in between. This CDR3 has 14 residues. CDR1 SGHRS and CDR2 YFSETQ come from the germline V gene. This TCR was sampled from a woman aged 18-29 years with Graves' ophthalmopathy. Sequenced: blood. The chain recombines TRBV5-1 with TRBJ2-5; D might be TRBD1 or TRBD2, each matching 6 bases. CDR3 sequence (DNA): TGCGCCAGCAAGGGGGGCCGGGGTGGAGAGACCCAGTACTTC. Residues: CASKGGRGGETQYF. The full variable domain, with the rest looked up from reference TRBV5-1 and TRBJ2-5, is KAGVTQTPRYLIKTRGQQVTLSCSPISGHRSVSWYQQTPGQGLQFLFEYFSETQRNKGNFPGRFSGRQFSNSRSEMNVSTLELGDSALYLCASKGGRGGETQYFGPGTRLLVL.